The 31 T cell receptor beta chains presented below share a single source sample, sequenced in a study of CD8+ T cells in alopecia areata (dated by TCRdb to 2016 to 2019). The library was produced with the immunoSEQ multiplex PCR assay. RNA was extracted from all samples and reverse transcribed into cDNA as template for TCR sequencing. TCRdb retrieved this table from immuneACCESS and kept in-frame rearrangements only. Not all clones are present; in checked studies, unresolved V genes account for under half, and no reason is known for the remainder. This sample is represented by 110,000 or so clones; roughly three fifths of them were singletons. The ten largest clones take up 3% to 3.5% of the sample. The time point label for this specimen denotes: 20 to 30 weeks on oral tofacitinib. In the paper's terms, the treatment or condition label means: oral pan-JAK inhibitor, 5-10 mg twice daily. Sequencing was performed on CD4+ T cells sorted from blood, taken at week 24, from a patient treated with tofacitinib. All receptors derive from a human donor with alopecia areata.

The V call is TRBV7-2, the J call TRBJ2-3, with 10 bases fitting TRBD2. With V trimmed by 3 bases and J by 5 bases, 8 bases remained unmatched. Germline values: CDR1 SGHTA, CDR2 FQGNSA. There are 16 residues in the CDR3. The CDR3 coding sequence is TGTGCCAGCAGCTTTGTGAGCGGGGGGGCCGGAGATACGCAGTATTTT. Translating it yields CASSFVSGGAGDTQYF.

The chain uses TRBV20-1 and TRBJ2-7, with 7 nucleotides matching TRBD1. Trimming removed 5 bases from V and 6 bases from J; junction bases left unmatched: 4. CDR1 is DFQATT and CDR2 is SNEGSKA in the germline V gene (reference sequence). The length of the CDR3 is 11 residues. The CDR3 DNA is TGCAGTGCTTACGGACAGGTCGAGCAGTACTTC. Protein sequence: CSAYGQVEQYF.

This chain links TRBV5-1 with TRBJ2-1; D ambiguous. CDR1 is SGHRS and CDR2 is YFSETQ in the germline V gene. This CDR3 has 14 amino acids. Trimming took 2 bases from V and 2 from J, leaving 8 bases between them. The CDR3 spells CASSFRAAYNEQFF. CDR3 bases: TGCGCCAGCAGCTTTCGGGCAGCCTACAATGAGCAGTTCTTC.

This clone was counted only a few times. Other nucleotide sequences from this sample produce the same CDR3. The DNA of the CDR3 is TGTGCCAGCAGCGTAGGTCCTAGCGGGGGGGAAGAGACCCAGTACTTC. The encoded protein is CASSVGPSGGEETQYF. V and J are TRBV9 and TRBJ2-5; 12 bases match TRBD2. Germline V gene lookup returns CDR1 SGDLS and CDR2 YYNGEE. CDR3 length: 16 residues. J was trimmed by 3 bases and V by 0 bases; bases with no gene match: 3.

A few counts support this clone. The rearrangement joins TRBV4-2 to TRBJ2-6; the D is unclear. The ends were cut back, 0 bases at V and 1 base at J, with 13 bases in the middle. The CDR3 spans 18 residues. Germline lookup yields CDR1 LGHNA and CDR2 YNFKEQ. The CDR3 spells CASSQDAWVSSGANVLTF. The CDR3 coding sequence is TGTGCCAGCAGCCAAGATGCCTGGGTCTCTTCTGGGGCCAACGTCCTGACTTTC.

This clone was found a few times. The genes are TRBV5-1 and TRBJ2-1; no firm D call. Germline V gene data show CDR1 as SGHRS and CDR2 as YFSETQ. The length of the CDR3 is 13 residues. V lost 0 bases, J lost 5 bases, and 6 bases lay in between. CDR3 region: CASSLVQDNEQFF. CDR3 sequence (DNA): TGCGCCAGCAGCTTGGTCCAAGACAATGAGCAGTTCTTC.

CDR3 DNA sequence: TGTGCCAGCGGGCTAGAAGGTCAGCCCCAGCATTTT. This encodes CASGLEGQPQHF. V gene TRBV2 combines with J gene TRBJ1-5; no clear D. V lost 8 bases, J lost 6 bases, and 11 bases lay in between. From germline, CDR1 is SNHLY and CDR2 FYNNEI. The CDR3 sequence is 12 residues long.

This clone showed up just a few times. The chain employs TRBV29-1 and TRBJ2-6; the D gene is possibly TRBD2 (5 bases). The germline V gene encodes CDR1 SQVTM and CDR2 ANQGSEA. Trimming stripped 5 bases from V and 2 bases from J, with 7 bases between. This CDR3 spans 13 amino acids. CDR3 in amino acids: CSVTGAGANVLTF. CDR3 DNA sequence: TGCAGCGTTACCGGGGCTGGGGCCAACGTCCTGACTTTC.

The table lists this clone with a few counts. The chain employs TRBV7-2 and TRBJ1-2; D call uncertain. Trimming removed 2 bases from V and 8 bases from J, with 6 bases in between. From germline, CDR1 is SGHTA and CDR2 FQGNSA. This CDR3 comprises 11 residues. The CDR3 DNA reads TGTGCCAGCAGCTTAATGGGCGGCTACACCTTC. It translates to CASSLMGGYTF.

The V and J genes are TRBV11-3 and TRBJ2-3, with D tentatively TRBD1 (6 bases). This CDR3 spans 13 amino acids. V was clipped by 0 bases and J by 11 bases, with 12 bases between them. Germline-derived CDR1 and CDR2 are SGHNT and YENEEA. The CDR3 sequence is CASSLEVPGQQYF. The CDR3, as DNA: TGTGCCAGCAGCTTAGAAGTTCCGGGACAGCAGTATTTT.

The CDR3: CAWSWTGENYGYTF. The CDR3 region has the DNA TGTGCCTGGAGTTGGACAGGCGAGAACTATGGCTACACCTTC. The chain employs TRBV30 and TRBJ1-2, with 7 nucleotides matching TRBD1. Per germline, CDR1 GTSNPN and CDR2 SVGIG (reference sequence). The CDR3 runs to 14 residues. With 2 bases clipped from V and 2 bases from J, the junction kept 5 bases outside the gene matches.

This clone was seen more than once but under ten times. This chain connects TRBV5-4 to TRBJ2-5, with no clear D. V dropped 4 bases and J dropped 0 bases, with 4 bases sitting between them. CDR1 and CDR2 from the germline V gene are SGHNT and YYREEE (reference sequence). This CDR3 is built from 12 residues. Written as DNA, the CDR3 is TGTGCCAGCAGCCGAGACCAAGAGACCCAGTACTTC. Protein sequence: CASSRDQETQYF.

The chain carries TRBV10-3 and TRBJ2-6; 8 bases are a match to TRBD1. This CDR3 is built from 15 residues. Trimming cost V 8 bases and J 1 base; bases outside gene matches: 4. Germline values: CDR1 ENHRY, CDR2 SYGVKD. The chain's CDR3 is CAIGQGNSGANVLTF. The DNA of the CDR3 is TGTGCCATCGGACAGGGTAATTCTGGGGCCAACGTCCTGACTTTC.

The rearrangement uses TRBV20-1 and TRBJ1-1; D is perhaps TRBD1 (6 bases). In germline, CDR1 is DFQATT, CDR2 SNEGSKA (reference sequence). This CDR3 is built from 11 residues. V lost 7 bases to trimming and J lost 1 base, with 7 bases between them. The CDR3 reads CSEGGNTEAFF. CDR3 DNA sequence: TGCAGTGAGGGGGGGAACACTGAAGCTTTCTTT.

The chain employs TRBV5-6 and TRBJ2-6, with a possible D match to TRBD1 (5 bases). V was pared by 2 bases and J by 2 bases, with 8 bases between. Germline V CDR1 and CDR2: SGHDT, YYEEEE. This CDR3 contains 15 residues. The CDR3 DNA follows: TGTGCCAGCAGCTTTAGGGGCGCTGGGGCCAACGTCCTGACTTTC. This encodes CASSFRGAGANVLTF.

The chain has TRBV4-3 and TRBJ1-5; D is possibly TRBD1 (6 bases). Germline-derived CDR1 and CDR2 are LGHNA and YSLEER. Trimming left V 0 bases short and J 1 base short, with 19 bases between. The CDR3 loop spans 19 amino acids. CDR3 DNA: TGCGCCAGCAGCCAAGATATCGTCCGGGGGCGGCTCAGCAATCAGCCCCAGCATTTT. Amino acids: CASSQDIVRGRLSNQPQHF.

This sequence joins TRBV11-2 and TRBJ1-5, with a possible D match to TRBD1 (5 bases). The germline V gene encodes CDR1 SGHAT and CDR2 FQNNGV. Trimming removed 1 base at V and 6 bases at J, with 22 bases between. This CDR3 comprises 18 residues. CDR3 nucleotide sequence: TGTGCCAGCAGCTTAGGCCATCGAGTCGGGCAGGGAGGTCAGCCCCAGCATTTT. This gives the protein CASSLGHRVGQGGQPQHF.

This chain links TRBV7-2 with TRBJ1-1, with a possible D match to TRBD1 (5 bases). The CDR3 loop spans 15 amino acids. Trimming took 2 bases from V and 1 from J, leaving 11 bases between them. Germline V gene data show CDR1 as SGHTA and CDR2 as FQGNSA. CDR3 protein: CASSLFPTGNTEAFF. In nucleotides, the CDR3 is TGTGCCAGCAGCTTATTCCCAACAGGGAACACTGAAGCTTTCTTT.

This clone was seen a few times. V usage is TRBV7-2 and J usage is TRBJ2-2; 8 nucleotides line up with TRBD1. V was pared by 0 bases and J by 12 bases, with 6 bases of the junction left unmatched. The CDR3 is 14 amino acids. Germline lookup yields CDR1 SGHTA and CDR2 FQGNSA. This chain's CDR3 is CASSLAQGAMKLFF. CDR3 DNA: TGTGCCAGCAGCTTAGCGCAGGGGGCGATGAAGCTGTTTTTT.

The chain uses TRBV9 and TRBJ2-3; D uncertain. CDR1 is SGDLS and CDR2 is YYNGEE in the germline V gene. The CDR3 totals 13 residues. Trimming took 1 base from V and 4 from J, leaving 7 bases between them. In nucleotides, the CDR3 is TGTGCCAGCAGCGTACAGCCGGCAGATACGCAGTATTTT. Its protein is CASSVQPADTQYF. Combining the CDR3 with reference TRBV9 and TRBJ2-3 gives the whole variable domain DSGVTQTPKHLITATGQRVTLRCSPRSGDLSVYWYQQSLDQGLQFLIQYYNGEERAKGNILERFSAQQFPDLHSELNLSSLELGDSALYFCASSVQPADTQYFGPGTRLTVL.

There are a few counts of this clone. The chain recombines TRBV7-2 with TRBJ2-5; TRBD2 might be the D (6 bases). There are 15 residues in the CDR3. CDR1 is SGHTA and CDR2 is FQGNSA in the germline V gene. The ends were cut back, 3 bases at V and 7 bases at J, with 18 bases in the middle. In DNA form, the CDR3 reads TGTGCCAGCAGCTTGGGTCCTCTCAACGGGGGGACCCAGTACTTC. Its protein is CASSLGPLNGGTQYF.

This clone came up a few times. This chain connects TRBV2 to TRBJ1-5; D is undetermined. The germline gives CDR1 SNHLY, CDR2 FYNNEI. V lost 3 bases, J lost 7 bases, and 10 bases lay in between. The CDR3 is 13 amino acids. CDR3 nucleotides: TGTGCCAGCAGTGAGATGCTCTTGCAGCCCCAGCATTTT. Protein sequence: CASSEMLLQPQHF. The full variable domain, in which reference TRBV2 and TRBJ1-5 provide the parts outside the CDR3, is EPEVTQTPSHQVTQMGQEVILRCVPISNHLYFYWYRQILGQKVEFLVSFYNNEISEKSEIFDDQFSVERPDGSNFTLKIRSTKLEDSAMYFCASSEMLLQPQHFGDGTRLSIL.

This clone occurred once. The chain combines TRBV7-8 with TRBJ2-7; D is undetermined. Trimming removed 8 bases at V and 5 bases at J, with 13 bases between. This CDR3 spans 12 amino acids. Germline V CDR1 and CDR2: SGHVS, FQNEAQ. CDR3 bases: TGTGCCAGCCGCAACCCGGGCGACGAGCAGTACTTC. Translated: CASRNPGDEQYF.

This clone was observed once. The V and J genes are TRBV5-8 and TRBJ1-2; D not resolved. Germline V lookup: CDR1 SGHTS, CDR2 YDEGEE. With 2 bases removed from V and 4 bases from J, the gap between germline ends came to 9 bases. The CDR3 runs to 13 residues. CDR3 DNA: TGTGCCAGCAGCTTAGGGCGACCCTATGGCTACACCTTC. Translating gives CASSLGRPYGYTF. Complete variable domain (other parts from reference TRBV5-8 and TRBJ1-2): EAGVTQSPTHLIKTRGQQATLRCSPISGHTSVYWYQQALGLGLQFLLWYDEGEERNRGNFPPRFSGRQFPNYSSELNVNALELEDSALYLCASSLGRPYGYTFGSGTRLTVV.

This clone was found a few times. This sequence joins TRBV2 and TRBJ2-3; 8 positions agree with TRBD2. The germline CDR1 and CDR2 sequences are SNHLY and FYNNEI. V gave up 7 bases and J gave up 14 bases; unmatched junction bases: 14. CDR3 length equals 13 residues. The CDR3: CASIREVGGATYF. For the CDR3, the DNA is TGTGCCAGCATAAGGGAGGTCGGGGGGGCCACGTATTTT.

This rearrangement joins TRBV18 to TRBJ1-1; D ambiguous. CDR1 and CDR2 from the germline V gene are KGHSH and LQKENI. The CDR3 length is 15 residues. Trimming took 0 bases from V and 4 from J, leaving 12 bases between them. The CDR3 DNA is TGTGCCAGCTCACCACCGAGCATCACGAGCACTGAAGCTTTCTTT. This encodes CASSPPSITSTEAFF.

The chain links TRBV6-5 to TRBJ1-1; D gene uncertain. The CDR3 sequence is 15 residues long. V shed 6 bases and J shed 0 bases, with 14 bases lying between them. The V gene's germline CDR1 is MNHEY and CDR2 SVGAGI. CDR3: CASSAVNYMNTEAFF. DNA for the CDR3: TGTGCCAGCAGCGCCGTAAACTACATGAACACTGAAGCTTTCTTT.

CDR3 sequence reads: CASRGQGPNTGELFF. The CDR3 DNA is TGTGCCAGCAGGGGACAGGGGCCGAACACCGGGGAGCTGTTTTTT. The J gene is TRBJ2-2, the V gene TRBV2, with 10 bases matching TRBD1. The CDR3 spans 15 residues. Trimming at V came to 6 bases and at J to 0 bases, leaving 1 base not matched to a gene. Germline CDR1 reads SNHLY; CDR2 reads FYNNEI.

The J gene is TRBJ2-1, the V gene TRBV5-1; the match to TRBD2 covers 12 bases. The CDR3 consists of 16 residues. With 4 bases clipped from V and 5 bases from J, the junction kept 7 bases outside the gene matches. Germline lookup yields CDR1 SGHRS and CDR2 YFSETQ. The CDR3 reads CASSGPSGGANNEQFF. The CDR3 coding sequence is TGCGCCAGCAGCGGCCCTAGCGGGGGGGCAAACAATGAGCAGTTCTTC.

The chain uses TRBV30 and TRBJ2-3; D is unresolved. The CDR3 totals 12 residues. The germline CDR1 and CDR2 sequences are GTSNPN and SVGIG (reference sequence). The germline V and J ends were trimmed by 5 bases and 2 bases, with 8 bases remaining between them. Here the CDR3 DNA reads TGTGCCTGGGGGGTACTCACAGATACGCAGTATTTT. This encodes CAWGVLTDTQYF.

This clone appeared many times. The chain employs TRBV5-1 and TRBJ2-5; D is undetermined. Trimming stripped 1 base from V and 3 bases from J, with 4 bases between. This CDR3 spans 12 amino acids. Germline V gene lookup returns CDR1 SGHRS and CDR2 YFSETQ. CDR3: CASSLTEETQYF. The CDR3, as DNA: TGCGCCAGCAGCTTGACAGAAGAGACCCAGTACTTC.